The next 5 T cell receptor beta chains were all read from a single sample in a study of identical twins. TCRdb processed the 5' RACE reads anew with MiXCR; each CDR3 protein has one entry. The repertoire has around 680,000 distinct CDR3 sequences, 8.5% to 9.5% of them found once; the top ten carry about 0.98%. These same data were also listed under a study on yellow fever vaccine responses in identical twins.

Sequences were obtained from PBMCs. The receptors originated from a woman under 30 in good health.

V is TRBV5-5 and J is TRBJ2-7; D assignment may be TRBD1 or TRBD2 (5 bases each). The CDR3 extends over 14 amino acids. Germline V gives CDR1 SGHKS, CDR2 YYEKEE (reference sequence). Trimming left V 2 bases short and J 1 base short, with 10 bases between. The CDR3 region is CASSFRDPSYEQYF. CDR3 DNA sequence: TGTGCCAGCAGCTTCAGGGACCCGTCCTACGAGCAGTACTTC.

The chain links TRBV20-1 to TRBJ2-3; 10 positions match TRBD2. This CDR3 region has 16 residues. Germline V CDR1 and CDR2: DFQATT, SNEGSKA (reference sequence). V was clipped by 5 bases and J by 0 bases; unmatched bases: 8. DNA of the CDR3: TGCAGTGCTGGCAAGGGACTAGCGCCGAGCACAGATACGCAGTATTTT. Its protein is CSAGKGLAPSTDTQYF.

In its sample, this clonotype was seen many times. This chain links TRBV7-2 with TRBJ2-7; D gene uncertain. The CDR3 runs 13 residues. The germline CDR1 and CDR2 sequences are SGHTA and FQGNSA. The V gene lost 2 bases and the J gene lost 6 bases, with 11 bases spanning the gap. The CDR3 sequence is CASSLTLWGEQYF. The CDR3 bases are TGTGCCAGCAGCTTAACCCTATGGGGCGAGCAGTACTTC.

The chain has TRBV7-9 and TRBJ2-7, with D perhaps matching TRBD1 (5 bases). CDR1 is SEHNR and CDR2 is FQNEAQ in the germline V gene (reference sequence). The CDR3 runs to 15 residues. V lost 3 bases to trimming and J lost 2 bases, with 14 bases between them. The DNA of the CDR3 is TGTGCCAGCAGCTTGGACCAGGGAATTACCTACGAGCAGTACTTC. This codes for CASSLDQGITYEQYF.

This rearrangement joins TRBV6-5 to TRBJ2-7; D is perhaps TRBD1 or TRBD2 (5 bases each). The V end lost 2 bases, the J end lost 3 bases, and 17 bases lay between the germline ends. Germline loops: CDR1 MNHEY, CDR2 SVGAGI. CDR3 size: 16 residues. In DNA, the CDR3 is TGTGCCAGCAGTTACGCCGGGACCTCCGAGGGCTACGAGCAGTACTTC. As protein: CASSYAGTSEGYEQYF.